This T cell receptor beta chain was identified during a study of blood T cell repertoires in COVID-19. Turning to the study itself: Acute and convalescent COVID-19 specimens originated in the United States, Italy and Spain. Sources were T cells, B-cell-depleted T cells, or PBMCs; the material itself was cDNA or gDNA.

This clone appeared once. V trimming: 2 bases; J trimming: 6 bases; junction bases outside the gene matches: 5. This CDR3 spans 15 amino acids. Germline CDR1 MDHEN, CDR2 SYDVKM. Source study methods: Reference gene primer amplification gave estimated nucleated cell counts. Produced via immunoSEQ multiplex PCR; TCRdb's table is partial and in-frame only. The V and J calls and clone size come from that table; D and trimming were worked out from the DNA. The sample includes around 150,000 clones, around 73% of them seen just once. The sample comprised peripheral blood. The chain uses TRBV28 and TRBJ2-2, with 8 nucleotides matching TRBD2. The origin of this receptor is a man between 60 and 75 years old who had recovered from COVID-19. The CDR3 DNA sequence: TGTGCCAGCAGTTTAGCGGGAGGTTCTTCCGGGGAGCTGTTTTTT. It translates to CASSLAGGSSGELFF.